The present T cell receptor (beta chain) was sequenced within a study of spatial heterogeneity in lung cancer. TCRdb reprocessed the 5' RACE reads with MiXCR, giving one entry per CDR3 protein. The top ten clones hold more than 35% of a sample with around 12,000 distinct CDR3 sequences, around 15% of them seen once. V lost 0 bases and J lost 5; bases outside the gene matches: 8. CDR3 length equals 16 residues. Germline-derived CDR1 and CDR2 are MGHRA and YSYEKL. The time point was: sample taken at primary tumor resection. Extraction of whole RNA from tumor, nontumor lung or frozen PBMC preceded unsorted sequencing.

The sample consisted of PBMCs, taken at surgery. The chain carries TRBV4-1 and TRBJ1-1; 8 bases are a match to TRBD1. The clonotype comes from a male donor with early-stage non-small cell lung cancer. The CDR3 DNA reads as TGCGCCAGCAGCCAAGAGAAGAGGACAGGGAAAACTGAAGCTTTCTTT. Its protein product is CASSQEKRTGKTEAFF.